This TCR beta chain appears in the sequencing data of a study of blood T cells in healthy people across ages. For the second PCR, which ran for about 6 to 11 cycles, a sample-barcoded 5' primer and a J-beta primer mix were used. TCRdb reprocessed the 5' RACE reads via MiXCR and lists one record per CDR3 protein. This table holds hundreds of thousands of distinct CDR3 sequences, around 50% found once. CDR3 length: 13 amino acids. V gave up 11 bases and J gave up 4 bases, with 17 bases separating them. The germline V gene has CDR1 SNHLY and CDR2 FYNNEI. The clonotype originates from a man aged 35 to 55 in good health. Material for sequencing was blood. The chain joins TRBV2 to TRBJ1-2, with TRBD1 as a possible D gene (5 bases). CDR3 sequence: CACVEPGSYGYTF. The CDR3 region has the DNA TGTGCCTGCGTGGAGCCAGGGAGCTATGGCTACACCTTC.